The 28 T cell receptor beta chains below were found in one sample sequenced in a study of T cell changes during pregnancy in multiple sclerosis. This table comes from immunoSEQ multiplex PCR, and its TCRdb copy is limited to in-frame clones, with some not included. The sample consists of about 27,000 clones, approximately 89% of them appearing once. Sequencing used CD8+ T cells from peripheral blood mononuclear cells, obtained in the second trimester of pregnancy. The receptors derive from a female donor with multiple sclerosis, enrolled in a pregnancy study.

The count of this clone is one. The chain has TRBV15 and TRBJ2-1, with TRBD2 matching over 11 bases. J was trimmed by 12 bases and V by 5 bases; bases with no gene match: 12. Germline-derived CDR1 and CDR2 are LNHNV and YYDKDF (reference sequence). The CDR3 runs to 15 residues. The CDR3 spells CATSPSALAGGGQFF. The CDR3 DNA follows: TGTGCCACCAGCCCCTCGGCTTTAGCGGGAGGGGGGCAGTTCTTC.

J is TRBJ2-7 and V is TRBV7-9, with TRBD2 matching over 7 bases. The J segment lost 6 bases and the V segment lost 3 bases, leaving 8 bases of the junction unmatched. Germline-derived CDR1 and CDR2 are SEHNR and FQNEAQ (reference sequence). The CDR3 has 14 residues. CDR3 in amino acids: CASSFSWTRREQYF. The DNA of the CDR3 is TGTGCCAGCAGCTTTTCTTGGACTAGACGCGAGCAGTACTTC. The full variable domain, in which reference TRBV7-9 and TRBJ2-7 provide the parts outside the CDR3, is DTGVSQNPRHKITKRGQNVTFRCDPISEHNRLYWYRQTLGQGPEFLTYFQNEAQLEKSRLLSDRFSAERPKGSFSTLEIQRTEQGDSAMYLCASSFSWTRREQYFGPGTRLTVT.

The chain recombines TRBV6-5 with TRBJ2-3, with unresolved D. The ends were cut back, 3 bases at V and 2 bases at J, with 12 bases in the middle. Germline values: CDR1 MNHEY, CDR2 SVGAGI. The length of the CDR3 is 15 residues. The CDR3 region is CASSYVPTTTDTQYF. The CDR3 DNA reads TGTGCCAGCAGTTATGTGCCTACCACCACAGATACGCAGTATTTT.

The chain employs TRBV19 and TRBJ1-2, with D possibly matching TRBD1 (5 bases). The CDR3 contains 14 residues. Germline V gene lookup returns CDR1 LNHDA and CDR2 SQIVND (reference sequence). V lost 8 bases, J lost 0 bases, and 13 bases lay in between. The CDR3, as DNA: TGTGCCAGTCGTTTACAGGCCTCTAACTATGGCTACACCTTC. It codes for CASRLQASNYGYTF.

This clone was seen a single time. The V gene is TRBV5-6, the J gene TRBJ2-2, with a possible D match to TRBD2 (5 bases). Trimming pared 1 base from V and 0 bases from J, leaving 13 bases between. Per germline, CDR1 SGHDT and CDR2 YYEEEE. The CDR3 has 17 amino acids. The CDR3 here is CASSLIARHPNTGELFF. In DNA, the CDR3 is TGTGCCAGCAGCTTGATAGCGAGACACCCGAACACCGGGGAGCTGTTTTTT.

The chain has TRBV27 and TRBJ2-7; a weak D match, TRBD1 (7 bases). The CDR3 has 19 residues. Trimming shortened V by 5 bases and J by 0 bases, and 26 bases separated the two germline ends. CDR1 is MNHEY, CDR2 SMNVEV, per germline (reference sequence). As DNA, the CDR3 is TGTGCCAGCAGTCAAACCGGGACAGCGATAGGGGAGGCCTCCTACGAGCAGTACTTC. This encodes CASSQTGTAIGEASYEQYF.

The chain employs TRBV7-6 and TRBJ2-6, with D uncertain. CDR3 length: 16 residues. Trimming took off 3 bases at V and 0 bases at J, with 9 bases between the two ends. Germline values: CDR1 SGHVS, CDR2 FNYEAQ. As DNA, the CDR3 is TGTGCCAGCAGCTTCTATCCGCGCTCTGGGGCCAACGTCCTGACTTTC. Translating it yields CASSFYPRSGANVLTF.

The chain combines TRBV19 with TRBJ2-3; D is possibly TRBD2 (6 bases). Germline V CDR1 and CDR2: LNHDA, SQIVND (reference sequence). The CDR3 covers 15 residues. V lost 2 bases to trimming and J lost 1 base, with 10 bases between them. The chain's CDR3 is CASSISASGTDTQYF. CDR3 nucleotide sequence: TGTGCCAGTAGTATATCGGCTAGCGGCACAGATACGCAGTATTTT. The full variable domain, with the rest looked up from reference TRBV19 and TRBJ2-3, is DGGITQSPKYLFRKEGQNVTLSCEQNLNHDAMYWYRQDPGQGLRLIYYSQIVNDFQKGDIAEGYSVSREKKESFPLTVTSAQKNPTAFYLCASSISASGTDTQYFGPGTRLTVL.

This sequence joins TRBV25-1 and TRBJ2-1, with 13 bases fitting TRBD2. CDR3 length equals 16 residues. Germline assignment: CDR1 MGHDK and CDR2 SYGVNS. Trimming took 11 bases from V and 7 from J; bases not matched to a gene: 14. The CDR3 DNA reads as TGTGCCTGCGAACCCCCGGGACTAGCGGGAAGGAATGAGCAGTTCTTC. Translating gives CACEPPGLAGRNEQFF.

The DNA for the CDR3 is TGTGCCAGCAGTCCTACAGGGAGAAGGACTAGCTATCCGAACACCGGGGAGCTGTTTTTT. Translated, it gives CASSPTGRRTSYPNTGELFF. The chain is built from TRBV18 and TRBJ2-2; 8 positions match TRBD2. Germline loops: CDR1 KGHSH, CDR2 LQKENI. Trimming at V came to 8 bases and at J to 0 bases, leaving 20 bases not matched to a gene. The CDR3 runs 20 residues.

This chain links TRBV11-2 with TRBJ1-2, with 9 bases that match TRBD1. In germline, CDR1 is SGHAT, CDR2 FQNNGV. The CDR3 spans 15 residues. After removal of 8 bases from V and 8 bases from J, the junction contained 15 bases not matched to a gene. This CDR3 is CASGNALDRGNGYTF. The DNA for the CDR3 is TGTGCCAGCGGTAACGCACTGGACAGGGGAAACGGCTACACCTTC.

This chain uses TRBV10-3 with TRBJ2-5; D possibly corresponds to TRBD1 (5 bases). CDR1 is ENHRY, CDR2 SYGVKD, per germline. Trimming took off 11 bases at V and 1 base at J, with 14 bases between the two ends. CDR3 length: 13 residues. The CDR3 here is CAVNEQAQETQYF. The CDR3 bases are TGTGCCGTTAACGAACAGGCCCAAGAGACCCAGTACTTC.

The chain employs TRBV10-2 and TRBJ2-3; 12 bases align to TRBD2. This CDR3 spans 17 amino acids. V lost 6 bases to trimming and J lost 2 bases; unmatched junction nucleotides: 9. CDR1 and CDR2 from the germline V gene are WSHSY and SAAADI. The CDR3 region is CASRNTRTSGITDTQYF. The CDR3 coding sequence is TGCGCCAGCAGGAATACCCGGACTAGCGGGATCACAGATACGCAGTATTTT.

The V gene is TRBV2, the J gene TRBJ1-4; D gene uncertain. The V gene's germline CDR1 is SNHLY and CDR2 FYNNEI. This CDR3 contains 16 residues. V was clipped by 2 bases and J by 4 bases, with 14 bases between them. Written as DNA, the CDR3 is TGTGCCAGCAGTGAAACCCCGACATGGAATAATGAAAAACTGTTTTTT. Protein: CASSETPTWNNEKLFF.

V gene TRBV7-2 combines with J gene TRBJ2-7, with 9 nucleotides matching TRBD2. The CDR3 runs 16 residues. The germline V gene has CDR1 SGHTA and CDR2 FQGNSA. V dropped 1 base and J dropped 4; count of bases not matched to a gene: 8. The CDR3 nucleotides are TGTGCCAGCAGCTTAGATCCTCTAGCGGGATTATACGAGCAGTACTTC. Amino acid sequence: CASSLDPLAGLYEQYF.

The chain links TRBV28 to TRBJ2-1; 7 bases agree with TRBD2. CDR3 size: 18 residues. Germline V gene data show CDR1 as MDHEN and CDR2 as SYDVKM. The V and J ends lost 6 bases and 5 bases, in that order; junction bases with no gene match: 19. CDR3 sequence: CASSPSGRAFIVHNEQFF. CDR3 nucleotide sequence: TGTGCCAGCAGCCCTAGTGGGAGGGCCTTTATTGTCCACAATGAGCAGTTCTTC.

This chain uses TRBV7-2 with TRBJ1-1, with unresolved D. Germline V lookup: CDR1 SGHTA, CDR2 FQGNSA. Trimming left V 3 bases short and J 2 bases short, with 10 bases between. The CDR3 spans 14 residues. CDR3 nucleotides: TGTGCCAGCAGCTTTGGCTTACACAACACTGAAGCTTTCTTT. This encodes CASSFGLHNTEAFF.

The chain employs TRBV4-1 and TRBJ2-7; perhaps TRBD2 as D (6 bases). The CDR3 has 16 amino acids. V lost 5 bases and J lost 2, with 19 bases in between. From germline, CDR1 is MGHRA and CDR2 YSYEKL. In nucleotides, the CDR3 is TGCGCCAGCAGCACCCACTTGGGACTCGTCACCTACGAGCAGTACTTC. Its translation: CASSTHLGLVTYEQYF.

This clone is a singleton in its sample. The chain combines TRBV29-1 with TRBJ2-7; a weak D match, TRBD2 (6 bases). This CDR3 has 12 residues. V was clipped by 1 base and J by 3 bases, with 7 bases between them. The germline V gene has CDR1 SQVTM and CDR2 ANQGSEA. The CDR3 nucleotides are TGCAGCGTTGAAGGACTAGACTACGAGCAGTACTTC. Its translation: CSVEGLDYEQYF.

J is TRBJ2-7 and V is TRBV27; 9 bases align to TRBD1. The germline CDR1 and CDR2 sequences are MNHEY and SMNVEV (reference sequence). Germline trimming cut 5 bases from V and 4 bases from J; bases unmatched to any gene: 9. The CDR3 runs to 15 residues. The CDR3 sequence: CASSPAGTGLYEQYF. CDR3 in DNA: TGTGCCAGCAGTCCCGCCGGGACAGGGTTATACGAGCAGTACTTC.

This clone came up once. This chain uses TRBV19 with TRBJ1-4; D remains unclear. The CDR3 spans 14 residues. The germline V gene encodes CDR1 LNHDA and CDR2 SQIVND (reference sequence). Trimming took 5 bases from V and 10 from J, leaving 17 bases between them. The CDR3 region has the DNA TGTGCCAGTAGTTCCTGGGCTCGGATGGCAAAACTGTTTTTT. Amino acids: CASSSWARMAKLFF.

In its sample, this clone was seen once. The CDR3 protein is CATSREAGSGANVLTF. CDR3 DNA sequence: TGTGCCACCAGCAGAGAGGCAGGCTCTGGGGCCAACGTCCTGACTTTC. The chain uses TRBV15 and TRBJ2-6; D ambiguous. The V gene's germline CDR1 is LNHNV and CDR2 YYDKDF (reference sequence). Between the trimmed V and J ends, which lost 0 bases and 0 bases, there was a span of 6 bases. This CDR3 has 16 amino acids.

V usage is TRBV6-1 and J usage is TRBJ2-7; possibly TRBD2 for D (6 bases). The V gene's germline CDR1 is MNHNS and CDR2 SASEGT. CDR3 length: 14 residues. V was cut by 2 bases and J by 2 bases, with 10 bases left in between. The CDR3 here is CASSERRGTYEQYF. As DNA, the CDR3 is TGTGCCAGCAGTGAAAGGAGGGGTACCTACGAGCAGTACTTC.

The rearrangement joins TRBV11-2 to TRBJ2-1, with 12 bases identical to TRBD2. The CDR3 consists of 16 residues. J gave up 6 bases and V 0 bases, and 3 bases lay outside the gene matches. Germline V gene data show CDR1 as SGHAT and CDR2 as FQNNGV. The CDR3 DNA sequence: TGTGCCAGCAGCTTAGAACTAGCGGGAGGTCTCAATGAGCAGTTCTTC. As protein: CASSLELAGGLNEQFF.

This rearrangement joins TRBV27 to TRBJ2-2, with 11 bases aligning to TRBD2. This CDR3 comprises 14 residues. V dropped 7 bases and J dropped 4; count of bases not matched to a gene: 2. Germline assignment: CDR1 MNHEY and CDR2 SMNVEV (reference sequence). The CDR3 DNA sequence: TGTGCCAGCAATGGACTAGCGGGCACCGGGGAGCTGTTTTTT. Its translation is CASNGLAGTGELFF.

The chain links TRBV9 to TRBJ2-7; 12 nucleotides line up with TRBD2. The CDR3 sequence is 17 residues long. Germline V lookup: CDR1 SGDLS, CDR2 YYNGEE. V lost 4 bases to trimming and J lost 1 base; unmatched junction nucleotides: 9. CDR3 region: CASSTNDGLAGSYEQYF. CDR3 coding DNA: TGTGCCAGCAGCACCAACGACGGACTAGCGGGGTCCTACGAGCAGTACTTC.

V is TRBV29-1 and J is TRBJ2-7; 7 nucleotides align to TRBD1. The CDR3 runs to 14 residues. Germline loops: CDR1 SQVTM, CDR2 ANQGSEA. V lost 0 bases and J lost 2; bases outside the gene matches: 4. The CDR3 region has the DNA TGCAGCGTTGAAGACAGGGGGAAAACCTACGAGCAGTACTTC. Translating gives CSVEDRGKTYEQYF.

This clone was seen repeatedly, ten times or more. This rearrangement joins TRBV27 to TRBJ2-7; 8 nucleotides match TRBD2. In germline, CDR1 is MNHEY, CDR2 SMNVEV (reference sequence). J was trimmed by 1 base and V by 3 bases; bases with no gene match: 2. The CDR3 runs to 14 residues. The CDR3 DNA reads TGTGCCAGCAGTTTTACTAGCGGATCCTACGAGCAGTACTTC. Its protein product is CASSFTSGSYEQYF.